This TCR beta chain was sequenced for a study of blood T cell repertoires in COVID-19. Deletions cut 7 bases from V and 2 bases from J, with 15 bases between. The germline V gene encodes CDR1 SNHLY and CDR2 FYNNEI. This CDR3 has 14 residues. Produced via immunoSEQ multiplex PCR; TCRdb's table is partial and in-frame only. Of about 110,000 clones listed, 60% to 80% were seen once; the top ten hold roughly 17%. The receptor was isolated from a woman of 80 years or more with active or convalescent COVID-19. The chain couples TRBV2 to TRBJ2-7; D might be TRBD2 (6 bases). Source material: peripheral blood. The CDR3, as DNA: TGTGCCAGCAAGGTTGGAGGGAACCCCTACGAGCAGTACTTC. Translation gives CASKVGGNPYEQYF. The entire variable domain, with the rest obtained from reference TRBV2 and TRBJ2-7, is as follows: EPEVTQTPSHQVTQMGQEVILRCVPISNHLYFYWYRQILGQKVEFLVSFYNNEISEKSEIFDDQFSVERPDGSNFTLKIRSTKLEDSAMYFCASKVGGNPYEQYFGPGTRLTVT.